This TCR beta chain is from a study of T cell responses to AZD1222 COVID-19 vaccine. Study-level information: Second-dose timings of about 4 or about 12 weeks were pooled.

Clones were sequenced by immunoSEQ multiplex PCR, and TCRdb holds only the in-frame ones, with some missing. The table has over 110,000 clones, about 92% seen once; the top ten hold roughly 5%. CDR3 length: 10 residues. Germline V CDR1 and CDR2: SNHLY, FYNNEI. V gave up 8 bases and J gave up 11 bases, with 12 bases separating them. Notes on this clone: As yet, its antigen is unknown.

Notes on the study in general: White British ancestry dominated among donors, who included more females, and clonal diversity was possibly underestimated. Breadth and depth of Spike-specific TCRs rose after two AZD1222 doses. Baseline testing showed seropositivity in only a handful of AZD1222 recipients.

This rearrangement joins TRBV2 to TRBJ1-1, with a weak D call TRBD1 (6 bases). Sequenced material: peripheral blood, taken on day 0 of AZD1222 vaccination. The clonotype originates from an adult in good health. The CDR3 sequence is CASLQGMAFF. The CDR3 DNA is TGTGCCAGCTTACAGGGTATGGCTTTCTTT.